This T cell receptor beta chain originates from a study of T cells in women clearing cervical HPV infection. At the level of the study: Women with histologically confirmed HPV16-related CIN3 or worse, 2 with invasive cancer, served as cases. For cases, blood was sampled a median 149 days after lesion detection, interquartile range roughly 80 to 200 days. HLA type could not be excluded as a confounder.

General study points: Combining TCR richness with V gene abundances gave approximately 0.84 AUC.

Method: immunoSEQ multiplex PCR; TCRdb's copy keeps in-frame clones and lacks some. The specimen's table records roughly 20,000 clones. Regarding this clone: Its specificity is not known. The junction and the germline gene differ at one end; a read error may be behind it. The read is 3 residues too short to cover the CDR3 end, so that end is filled in from the germline J gene.

CDR3 size: 13 residues. Germline V gene sequence: CDR1 MGHRA, CDR2 YSYEKL. The material sequenced was blood buffy coat. The chain joins TRBV4-1 to TRBJ2-2, with D possibly matching TRBD2 (5 bases). This sequence originates from a woman aged 18 to 69 with a cervical HPV16 infection that either progressed to CIN3+ or cleared (not recorded which). The CDR3 DNA, read in part, is TGCGCCAGCAGCACATACGGGGTCGGGAAG. Translation: CASSTYGVGK. The whole CDR3 protein reads CASSTYGVGKLFF.